Sequencing of this T cell receptor (beta chain) was carried out in a study of beta chain features in type 1 diabetes. Study conclusions and caveats: A definitive answer on HLA type influencing TCRB rearrangement was not reached here.

Concerning this clone: Its antigen is as yet unknown.

CDR1 SGHTA and CDR2 FQGTGA come from the germline V gene. CDR3 length: 15 residues. Trimming removed 2 bases at V and 2 bases at J, with 12 bases between. Every bit of the isolated RNA underwent reverse transcription, so sequencing read expressed TCRB transcripts. The data were produced by immunoSEQ multiplex PCR, yet TCRdb's version contains in-frame clones alone and is incomplete. The repertoire has some 360,000 clones, roughly a fifth of them found once; the top ten carry approximately 0.043%. The authors sorted CD4+ naive, central memory, regulatory and stem cell-like memory cells via CD45RO/CCR7/CD25/CD127/CD95/CD27.

Material: naive CD4+ T cells from blood. The V call is TRBV7-3, the J call TRBJ1-1, with TRBD1 as a possible D gene (6 bases). The TCR sequence derives from a woman aged 18-29 years in good health. In DNA form, the CDR3 reads TGTGCCAGCAGCTTAGTGGGGACACCTAACACTGAAGCTTTCTTT. Translation gives CASSLVGTPNTEAFF.